These 5 T cell receptor beta chains share one sample of origin, sequenced in a study of shared clonotypes between healthy human individuals. TCRdb's table, derived via immunoSEQ multiplex PCR, lists solely in-frame clones and lacks some. Of some 79,000 clones in the sample, 50% to 70% were seen once. The source material was memory CD8+ T cells sorted from blood. Subset given: CD45RO+ cells pooled with CCR7-negative TemRA cells. Source of these receptors: a man younger than 45 in good health.

This chain joins TRBV7-6 and TRBJ2-7; the match to TRBD2 covers 9 bases. Germline CDR1 SGHVS, CDR2 FNYEAQ. This CDR3 comprises 14 residues. V lost 1 base and J lost 6; bases outside the gene matches: 4. Here the CDR3 DNA reads TGTGCCAGCAGCTTAGACCTAGCGGGATTCGAGCAGTACTTC. It is translated as CASSLDLAGFEQYF.

The rearrangement joins TRBV7-9 to TRBJ2-1; 11 bases fit TRBD2. After removal of 2 bases from V and 6 bases from J, the junction contained 3 bases not matched to a gene. Germline V gives CDR1 SEHNR, CDR2 FQNEAQ (reference sequence). This CDR3 region has 15 residues. The CDR3 region is CASSLRSGRANEQFF. The CDR3 region has the DNA TGTGCCAGCAGCTTACGTAGCGGGAGGGCCAATGAGCAGTTCTTC.

This clone has only one observation. The rearrangement uses TRBV10-2 and TRBJ2-5, with TRBD1 matching over 7 bases. The CDR3 extends over 16 amino acids. CDR1 and CDR2 from the germline V gene are WSHSY and SAAADI. J was trimmed by 5 bases and V by 2 bases; bases with no gene match: 11. The CDR3 DNA is TGCGCCAGCAGTGAGAGCCTAGGGGGCAGGGGGGAGACCCAGTACTTC. Encoded protein: CASSESLGGRGETQYF.

The chain links TRBV27 to TRBJ2-1, with D possibly called TRBD1 or TRBD2 (5 bases each). The CDR3 covers 15 residues. CDR1 and CDR2 from the germline V gene are MNHEY and SMNVEV (reference sequence). The ends were cut back, 5 bases at V and 4 bases at J, with 15 bases in the middle. CDR3 loop: CASSDGTHVYNEQFF. The CDR3 region has the DNA TGTGCCAGCAGTGACGGGACGCACGTATACAATGAGCAGTTCTTC.

A word on this clone: The sample contains more than one DNA sequence encoding this CDR3. The chain employs TRBV29-1 and TRBJ2-5; 8 positions agree with TRBD2. The CDR3 has 11 amino acids. V lost 6 bases and J lost 5; bases outside the gene matches: 2. Germline-derived CDR1 and CDR2 are SQVTM and ANQGSEA. CDR3 residues: CSVGGRETQYF. The CDR3 DNA is TGCAGCGTCGGCGGGAGGGAGACCCAGTACTTC.